The 30 T cell receptor beta chains listed next were all sequenced from one sample in a study of tumor and adjacent non-tumor tissue in lung cancer. A modified ARM-PCR protocol with three rounds of nested PCR amplified TCRbeta. TCRdb reanalysed the multiplex PCR reads using MiXCR and keeps one entry per CDR3 protein. The table records under 250,000 distinct CDR3 sequences, about 71% of them present only once. The template was RNA from unsorted bulk tissue. The sample comprised lung tumor tissue. These receptors came from a man aged 55-75 years with non-small cell lung cancer.

Notes on this clonotype: A read error may produce the germline difference seen at one junction end. The chain employs TRBV11-3 and TRBJ2-3, with TRBD2 identical over 12 bases. The CDR3 is 17 residues long. Looked up from germline, CDR1 is SGHNT and CDR2 is YENEEA. This CDR3 reads CVSILSTSGGGTDTQYF. Written as DNA, the CDR3 is TGTGTCAGCATCCTCTCGACTAGCGGGGGAGGTACAGATACGCAGTATTTT.

The chain is built from TRBV20-1 and TRBJ1-5; TRBD1 is a possible D gene (5 bases). The CDR3 is 14 amino acids. The V gene lost 6 bases and the J gene lost 4 bases, with 16 bases spanning the gap. In germline, CDR1 is DFQATT, CDR2 SNEGSKA (reference sequence). The CDR3 DNA reads as TGCAGTGCCAACCCCGGGGCTGAAAATCAGCCCCAGCATTTT. It encodes CSANPGAENQPQHF.

This clonotype was counted once. The CDR3 does not end in the conserved phenylalanine or tryptophan, so this is likely a read error. The genes are TRBV20-1 and TRBJ2-3; 12 nucleotides align to TRBD2. Germline CDR1 DFQATT, CDR2 SNEGSKA (reference sequence). Germline trimming cut 6 bases from V and 8 bases from J; bases unmatched to any gene: 15. CDR3 length: 16 amino acids. CDR3 nucleotides: TGCAGTGCAGACGCCATACTAGCGGGGGGACAGGGTACGCAGTATCTT. This codes for CSADAILAGGQGTQYL.

The chain links TRBV6-2 or TRBV6-3 to TRBJ1-5, with 8 bases aligning to TRBD1. CDR1 and CDR2 (germline): MNHEY, SVGEGT. V shed 10 bases, J shed 2 bases, and the junction held 10 bases outside the gene matches. The CDR3 is 15 amino acids. The CDR3 DNA sequence: TGTGCCAACAGAGGACAGGGTGTGGGCAATCAGCCCCAGCATTTT. Amino acid sequence: CANRGQGVGNQPQHF.

A word on this clonotype: At one of its ends the junction is not consistent with the germline gene, which may arise from a read error. The chain is built from TRBV29-1 and TRBJ2-7; 7 bases line up with TRBD1. The CDR3 extends over 14 amino acids. CDR1 and CDR2 from the germline V gene are SQVTM and ANQGSEA. The CDR3 is CGVSPGQSSYEQYF. The CDR3 coding sequence is TGCGGCGTATCACCGGGACAGAGCTCCTACGAGCAGTACTTC.

V and J are TRBV20-1 and TRBJ1-2; D is unclear. Deletions cut 3 bases from V and 7 bases from J, with 18 bases between. The CDR3 spans 14 residues. Germline V CDR1 and CDR2: DFQATT, SNEGSKA (reference sequence). The DNA for the CDR3 is TGCAGTGCTAGTAGATCTGGGATAAGGGCTGGCTACACCTTC. As protein: CSASRSGIRAGYTF.

In regard to this clonotype: The CDR3 ends on some other residue instead of the conserved phenylalanine or tryptophan, so this is likely a read error. The chain carries TRBV4-2 and TRBJ2-1; the D is unclear. The V end was cut by 7 bases, the J end by 0 bases, with 4 bases between. The CDR3 consists of 12 residues. CDR1 and CDR2 (germline): LGHNA, YNFKEQ. CDR3 region: CASNRSYNEQFL. The CDR3, as DNA: TGTGCCAGCAACCGCTCCTACAATGAGCAGTTCCTC.

The chain recombines TRBV12-3 or TRBV12-4 with TRBJ1-1, with 7 bases aligning to TRBD1. The CDR3 spans 13 residues. Losses at the gene ends were 7 bases for V and 7 bases for J; bases not matched to a gene: 9. The CDR3: CASTPGQPIEAFF. CDR3 in DNA: TGTGCCAGCACTCCGGGACAGCCAATTGAAGCTTTCTTT.

The J gene is TRBJ1-1, the V gene TRBV11-3; TRBD1 matches 11 bases. Germline V gene data show CDR1 as SGHNT and CDR2 as YENEEA. The CDR3 has 16 residues. The CDR3 nucleotides read TGTGTCGGCTCTGGGACAGGGGGTTTACGGAACACTGAAGCTTTCTTT. As protein: CVGSGTGGLRNTEAFF.

This chain joins TRBV10-2 and TRBJ2-1, with D tentatively TRBD2 (6 bases). This CDR3 has 15 residues. Germline assignment: CDR1 WSHSY and CDR2 SAAADI. V was trimmed by 6 bases and J by 6 bases, leaving 18 bases between them. The CDR3 reads CASRAGIETCNEQFF. CDR3 DNA sequence: TGCGCCAGCAGGGCGGGGATAGAGACCTGCAATGAGCAGTTCTTC.

V gene TRBV20-1 combines with J gene TRBJ1-5; weak D call: TRBD1 (5 bases). The CDR3 has 13 residues. Looked up from germline, CDR1 is DFQATT and CDR2 is SNEGSKA (reference sequence). Trimming shortened V by 6 bases and J by 10 bases, and 19 bases separated the two germline ends. The CDR3 nucleotides read TGCAGTGCCTCGCAGGTTCAGGGTCATCCCCAGCATTTT. Translated: CSASQVQGHPQHF.

V is TRBV7-9 and J is TRBJ2-2, with a possible D match to TRBD2 (6 bases). CDR1 SEHNR and CDR2 FQNEAQ come from the germline V gene (reference sequence). Trimming cost V 9 bases and J 5 bases, with 13 bases left between them. The CDR3 is 13 residues long. The CDR3 reads CARSRGGTGELFF. The CDR3 DNA sequence: TGTGCCAGGAGCCGGGGAGGAACCGGGGAGCTGTTTTTT.

This clonotype was recorded at least ten times. The V call is TRBV11-2, the J call TRBJ1-2; tentatively, D is TRBD1 (6 bases). Germline CDR1 and CDR2: SGHAT and FQNNGV. The CDR3 contains 16 residues. V gave up 3 bases and J gave up 4 bases, with 18 bases separating them. DNA of the CDR3: TGTGCCAGCAGCTTTACAGGGTCCAGATTAACCTATGGCTACACCTTC. It specifies CASSFTGSRLTYGYTF. Using reference TRBV11-2 and TRBJ1-2 for the parts outside the CDR3, the full variable domain is EAGVAQSPRYKIIEKRQSVAFWCNPISGHATLYWYQQILGQGPKLLIQFQNNGVVDDSQLPKDRFSAERLKGVDSTLKIQPAKLEDSAVYLCASSFTGSRLTYGYTFGSGTRLTVV.

This chain links TRBV20-1 with TRBJ2-7; tentatively, D is TRBD2 (6 bases). The V end lost 7 bases, the J end lost 3 bases, and 22 bases lay between the germline ends. Per the germline V gene, CDR1 is DFQATT and CDR2 is SNEGSKA (reference sequence). The CDR3 covers 15 residues. CDR3 sequence (DNA): TGCAGTGTCGGAGGGGAAGAGCTAGCGCACTACGAGCAGTACTTC. It codes for CSVGGEELAHYEQYF.

The rearrangement uses TRBV24-1 and TRBJ2-1; 14 bases map to TRBD2. Germline CDR1 KGHDR, CDR2 SFDVKD. The CDR3 runs 19 residues. Trimming at V came to 4 bases and at J to 0 bases, leaving 7 bases not matched to a gene. CDR3: CATSDPGTSGRDSYNEQFF. The CDR3 DNA reads TGTGCCACCAGTGACCCCGGGACTAGCGGGAGAGACTCCTACAATGAGCAGTTCTTC.

Comment on this clonotype: This may come from a read error, since a much larger clone is one base off. This chain uses TRBV20-1 with TRBJ1-1; D is possibly TRBD1 (6 bases). Germline V gene sequence: CDR1 DFQATT, CDR2 SNEGSKA (reference sequence). The CDR3 covers 14 residues. Trimming shortened V by 7 bases and J by 1 base, and 16 bases separated the two germline ends. The CDR3 sequence is CSVRTGGANTEAFF. CDR3 in DNA: TGCAGTGTCAGGACCGGGGGGGCGAACACTGAAGCTTTCTTT.

Worth noting for this clonotype: The junction shows a germline mismatch at one end, possibly a read error. This sequence joins TRBV6-5 and TRBJ1-1; D remains ambiguous. CDR3 length equals 16 residues. CDR1 and CDR2 from the germline V gene are MNHEY and SVGAGI. The CDR3 region is CPSSYGGPTFNSEAFF. The CDR3 coding sequence is TGTCCCAGCAGTTACGGTGGCCCGACTTTTAACTCTGAAGCTTTCTTT.

This clonotype has more than one count but fewer than ten. At one end, the junction sequence differs from germline, possibly due to a read error. The V gene is TRBV11-2, the J gene TRBJ2-5; 7 bases fit TRBD1. The CDR3 runs to 13 residues. CDR1 is SGHAT and CDR2 is FQNNGV in the germline V gene. The CDR3 DNA is TGTGCCAGCAGTTCTACAGGGGAAGGGACCCAGTACTTT. Translation gives CASSSTGEGTQYF.

This rearrangement joins TRBV29-1 to TRBJ2-3, with no clear D. This CDR3 has 15 amino acids. The V gene lost 0 bases and the J gene lost 2 bases, with 12 bases spanning the gap. Per germline, CDR1 SQVTM and CDR2 ANQGSEA. CDR3: CSVEDRITATDTQYF. CDR3 DNA sequence: TGCAGCGTTGAAGATCGTATAACTGCCACAGATACGCAGTATTTT.

The gene calls are TRBV5-1 and TRBJ1-4, with TRBD1 as a possible D gene (6 bases). The CDR3 has 17 amino acids. Germline CDR1 reads SGHRS; CDR2 reads YFSETQ. Trimming pared 0 bases from V and 3 bases from J, leaving 15 bases between. The CDR3 bases are TGCGCCAGCAGCTTGGCCCCACACAGGGAGGCTAATGAAAAACTGTTTTTT. It is translated as CASSLAPHREANEKLFF.

The sample holds many counts of this clonotype. V is TRBV20-1 and J is TRBJ2-7; the D gene is possibly TRBD2 (6 bases). CDR1 and CDR2 from the germline V gene are DFQATT and SNEGSKA (reference sequence). Trimming took off 5 bases at V and 5 bases at J, with 16 bases between the two ends. The CDR3 runs 13 residues. The CDR3: CSAPKAGGDEQYF. In nucleotides, the CDR3 is TGCAGTGCTCCAAAGGCCGGGGGAGACGAGCAGTACTTC.

Concerning this clonotype: One base away lies a much larger clone, so this may be a sequencing read error. This rearrangement joins TRBV20-1 to TRBJ2-3; TRBD2 aligns across 7 bases. The germline CDR1 and CDR2 sequences are DFQATT and SNEGSKA (reference sequence). The CDR3 extends over 13 amino acids. The DNA of the CDR3 is TGCAGTGCTAGAGTGGGGGGGACGCATACGCAGAATTTT. Its translation is CSARVGGTHTQNF.

Note on this clonotype: This is likely a read error, given that the CDR3 carries no conserved phenylalanine or tryptophan at its end. The chain has TRBV6-5 and TRBJ1-1; D is uncertain. Germline V gene lookup returns CDR1 MNHEY and CDR2 SVGAGI. The CDR3 spans 11 residues. V was pared by 4 bases and J by 7 bases, with 7 bases between. Here the CDR3 reads CASSLKGEAFS. CDR3 sequence (DNA): TGTGCCAGCAGTTTGAAGGGTGAAGCTTTCTCT.

The V call is TRBV20-1, the J call TRBJ1-4; D gene unclear. This CDR3 has 13 amino acids. The V end lost 5 bases, the J end lost 6 bases, and 13 bases lay between the germline ends. The V gene's germline CDR1 is DFQATT and CDR2 SNEGSKA (reference sequence). CDR3 nucleotide sequence: TGCAGTGCTTGTTCGGGGATTCATGAAAAACTGTTTTTT. Its protein is CSACSGIHEKLFF.

Notes on this clonotype: A junction boundary mismatches the germline segment, possibly from a read error. CDR3 sequence: CASRYSFVLGQGSTGELFF. The CDR3 DNA reads as TGTGCCAGCCGTTACTCGTTTGTTCTTGGACAGGGGAGCACCGGGGAGCTGTTTTTT. The genes are TRBV6-5 and TRBJ2-2, with 9 bases that match TRBD1. The CDR3 extends over 19 amino acids. From germline, CDR1 is MNHEY and CDR2 SVGAGI.

The chain recombines TRBV29-1 with TRBJ2-7; D remains unclear. V was trimmed by 4 bases and J by 3 bases, leaving 19 bases between them. In germline, CDR1 is SQVTM, CDR2 ANQGSEA. The CDR3 consists of 15 residues. This CDR3 reads CSVGLRTGLNYEQYF. The CDR3 DNA is TGCAGCGTTGGCCTTCGGACCGGGTTGAACTACGAGCAGTACTTC.

Points on this clonotype: One junction end disagrees with the germline gene, perhaps due to a read error. The rearrangement joins TRBV5-4 to TRBJ2-3; TRBD1 might be the D (5 bases). The CDR3 totals 13 residues. Germline V gives CDR1 SGHNT, CDR2 YYREEE (reference sequence). The CDR3 DNA sequence: TGCGCCAGCAGCTTCACAGGTCAAGATACGGAGTATTTT. Translated, it gives CASSFTGQDTEYF. The complete variable domain, with remaining parts taken from reference TRBV5-4 and TRBJ2-3, reads ETGVTQSPTHLIKTRGQQVTLRCSSQSGHNTVSWYQQALGQGPQFIFQYYREEENGRGNFPPRFSGLQFPNYSSELNVNALELDDSALYLCASSFTGQDTEYFGPGTRLTVL.

Turning to this clonotype: Germline is not matched at one junction end, which may reflect a read error. The chain uses TRBV20-1 and TRBJ1-6; D uncertain. Germline V lookup: CDR1 DFQATT, CDR2 SNEGSKA (reference sequence). The CDR3 length is 11 residues. This CDR3 reads CSARDNSPLHF. The DNA of the CDR3 is TGCAGTGCTAGGGATAATTCACCCCTCCATTTT.

Notes on this clonotype: At one end the junction does not follow the germline gene, possibly because of a read error. The chain couples TRBV6-5 to TRBJ2-7, with D perhaps TRBD1 or TRBD2 (5 bases each). The germline V gene encodes CDR1 MNHEY and CDR2 SVGAGI. This CDR3 has 15 amino acids. CDR3 protein: CVSDNGGDTRYEQYF. The CDR3 DNA reads as TGTGTCAGCGACAATGGGGGAGACACTCGCTACGAACAATACTTC.

This clonotype was picked up one time. A read error may account for a junction end that differs from germline. In DNA, the CDR3 is TGTGCCAGCAGTGAAGTCTACCCGACCGAGGAGCTGTTTTTT. It is translated as CASSEVYPTEELFF. The chain joins TRBV6-1 to TRBJ2-2; D remains ambiguous. Germline CDR1 MNHNS, CDR2 SASEGT. CDR3 size: 14 residues.